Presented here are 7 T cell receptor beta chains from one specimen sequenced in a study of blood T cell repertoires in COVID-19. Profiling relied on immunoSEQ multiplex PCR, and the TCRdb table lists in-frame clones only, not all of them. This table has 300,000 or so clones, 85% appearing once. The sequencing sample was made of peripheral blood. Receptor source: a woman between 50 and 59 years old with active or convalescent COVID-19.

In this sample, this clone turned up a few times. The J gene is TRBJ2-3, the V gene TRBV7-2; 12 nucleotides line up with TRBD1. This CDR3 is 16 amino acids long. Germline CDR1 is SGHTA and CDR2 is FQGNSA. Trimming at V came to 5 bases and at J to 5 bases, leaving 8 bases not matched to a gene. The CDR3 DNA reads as TGTGCCAGCAGCCCAGCCGGGACAGGGGGCAGAGATACGCAGTATTTT. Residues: CASSPAGTGGRDTQYF.

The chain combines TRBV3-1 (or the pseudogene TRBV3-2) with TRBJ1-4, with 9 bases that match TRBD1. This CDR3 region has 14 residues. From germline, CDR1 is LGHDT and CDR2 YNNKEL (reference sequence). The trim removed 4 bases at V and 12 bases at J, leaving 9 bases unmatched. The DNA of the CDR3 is TGTGCCAGCAGCCCAACAAGCGGACAGGGGCAACTGTTTTTT. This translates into CASSPTSGQGQLFF.

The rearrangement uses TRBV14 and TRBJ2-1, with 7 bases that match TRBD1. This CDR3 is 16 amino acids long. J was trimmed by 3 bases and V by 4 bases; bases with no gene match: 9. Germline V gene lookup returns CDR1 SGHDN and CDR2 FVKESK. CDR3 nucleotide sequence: TGTGCCAGCAGCCTTCAGGGGGAAAACAACTACAATGAGCAGTTCTTC. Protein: CASSLQGENNYNEQFF.

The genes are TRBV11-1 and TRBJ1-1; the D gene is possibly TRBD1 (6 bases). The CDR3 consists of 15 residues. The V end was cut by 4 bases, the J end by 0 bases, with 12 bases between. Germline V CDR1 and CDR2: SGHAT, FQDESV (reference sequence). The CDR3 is CASSWGGALNTEAFF. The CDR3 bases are TGTGCCAGCAGCTGGGGGGGGGCGTTGAACACTGAAGCTTTCTTT.

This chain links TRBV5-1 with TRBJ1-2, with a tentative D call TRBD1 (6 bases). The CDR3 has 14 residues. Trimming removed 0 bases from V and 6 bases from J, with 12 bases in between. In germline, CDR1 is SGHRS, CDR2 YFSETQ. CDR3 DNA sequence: TGCGCCAGCAGCTTGGCCAGGGGAACCCATGGCTACACCTTC. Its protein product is CASSLARGTHGYTF.

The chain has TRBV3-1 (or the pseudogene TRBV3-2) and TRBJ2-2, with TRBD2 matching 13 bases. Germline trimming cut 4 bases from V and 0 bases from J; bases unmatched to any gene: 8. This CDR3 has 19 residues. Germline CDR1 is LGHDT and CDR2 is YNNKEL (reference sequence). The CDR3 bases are TGTGCCAGCAGCCCCCCGGGACTAGCGGGGACCGCGAACACCGGGGAGCTGTTTTTT. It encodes CASSPPGLAGTANTGELFF.

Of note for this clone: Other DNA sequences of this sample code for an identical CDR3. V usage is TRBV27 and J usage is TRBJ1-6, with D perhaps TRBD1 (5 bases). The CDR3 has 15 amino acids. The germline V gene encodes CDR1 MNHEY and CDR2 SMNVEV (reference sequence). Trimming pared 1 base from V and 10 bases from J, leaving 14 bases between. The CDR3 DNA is TGTGCCAGCAGTTTATTGGGGGGTGGGAGCTCACCCCTCCACTTT. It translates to CASSLLGGGSSPLHF.